These T cell receptor beta chains were read from a single sample in a study of blood T cell repertoires in COVID-19. Data came from immunoSEQ multiplex PCR; TCRdb stores just in-frame clones and leaves some out. The sample contains some 330,000 clones, 70% to 90% of which appear only once. Sequences were obtained from PBMCs or T cells enriched from blood (not recorded which). The source is a man younger than 40 who had recovered from COVID-19. Both conserved end residues are part of each CDR3. A D gene is named only where the DNA matches it firmly. Clone size appears in some rows only: once, few, many, or a class for an expanded clone.

len,j_gene,abundance,d_gene,v_gene,CDR3nt,CDR3aa
13,TRBJ1-2,-,-,TRBV11-3,TGTGCCAGCAGCAGGGGTGCAAACTATGGCTACACCTTC,CASSRGANYGYTF
15,TRBJ1-5,-,-,TRBV6-5,TGTGCCAGCAGCCCCGCTCCCGGCCCCAGGCAGCCCCAGCATTTT,CASSPAPGPRQPQHF
15,TRBJ1-4,-,-,TRBV28,TGTGCCAGCAGTTTATGGGCGGGGGGAGGTGTGGAACTGTTTTTT,CASSLWAGGGVELFF
15,TRBJ1-5,-,-,TRBV27,TGTGCCAGCAGGGGTGTTGGGGCGGGCAATCAGCCCCAGCATTTT,CASRGVGAGNQPQHF
18,TRBJ2-1,-,TRBD2,TRBV13,TGTGCCAGCAGCTCCCGTGGACTAGCGGGAGGGCCCTACAATGAGCAGTTCTTC,CASSSRGLAGGPYNEQFF
15,TRBJ1-4,-,-,TRBV7-9,TGTGCCAGCAGCATCGACCCGGGAACTAATGAAAAACTGTTTTTT,CASSIDPGTNEKLFF
16,TRBJ1-4,once,TRBD1,TRBV11-2,TGTGCCAGCAGCTTAGGTTCCGCCGGGACAGGGGAAAAACTGTTTTTT,CASSLGSAGTGEKLFF
13,TRBJ1-6,-,TRBD1,TRBV4-1,TGCGCCAGCAGCCAAACAGGGGATTCACCCCTCCACTTT,CASSQTGDSPLHF
12,TRBJ2-5,-,TRBD2,TRBV5-4,TGTGCCACGGGACTAGCGTTAGAGACCCAGTACTTC,CATGLALETQYF
13,TRBJ1-1,many,-,TRBV27,TGTGCCAGCAACGGGGGACCCTACACTGAAGCTTTCTTT,CASNGGPYTEAFF
14,TRBJ2-1,-,TRBD2,TRBV5-1,TGCGCCAGCAGCTTACAGACTAGCGCTCTTGAGCAGTTCTTC,CASSLQTSALEQFF
15,TRBJ2-5,-,-,TRBV2,TGTGCCAGCAGAAGGGACACGGGGACAACAGAGACCCAGTACTTC,CASRRDTGTTETQYF
15,TRBJ2-7,-,TRBD2,TRBV19,TGTGCCAGTAGTAGCGGGGGGGAAGATTCCTACGAGCAGTACTTC,CASSSGGEDSYEQYF
13,TRBJ2-5,-,-,TRBV10-3,TGTGCCATCGGGGCAGGGGAGCAAGAGACCCAGTACTTC,CAIGAGEQETQYF
13,TRBJ1-1,-,TRBD1,TRBV2,TGTGCCAGCAGTCGACAGGGGGCGGCTGAAGCTTTCTTT,CASSRQGAAEAFF
14,TRBJ2-2,few,TRBD1,TRBV29-1,TGCAGCTTTACAGGGGCGATAAACACCGGGGAGCTGTTTTTT,CSFTGAINTGELFF
14,TRBJ2-7,-,-,TRBV10-3,TGTGCCATCAGTGAGGCAGGGCCATCCTACGAGCAGTACTTC,CAISEAGPSYEQYF
14,TRBJ2-3,-,TRBD1,TRBV30,TGTGCCTGGAGTCGTGGACAGGGCACAGATACGCAGTATTTT,CAWSRGQGTDTQYF
13,TRBJ1-6,once,-,TRBV2,TGTGCCAGCAGTGGCACAGCCAATTCACCCCTCCACTTT,CASSGTANSPLHF
15,TRBJ2-7,once,-,TRBV28,TGTGCCAGCAGTTTATACGGGGGGCCGGTTTACGAGCAGTACTTC,CASSLYGGPVYEQYF
14,TRBJ1-1,-,TRBD1,TRBV6-6,TGTGCCAGCAGTTACCCGGGACAGGGCCTTGAAGCTTTCTTT,CASSYPGQGLEAFF
12,TRBJ2-7,-,-,TRBV7-9,TGTGCCAGCAGCCTAACTAGCAGCGAGCAGTACTTC,CASSLTSSEQYF